This T cell receptor (beta chain) was observed in a study of CD8+ T cells in alopecia areata. Study background: For the treated group, dosing was oral tofacitinib at 5 to 10 mg twice daily.

The authors extracted RNA and reverse transcribed it into cDNA as the sequencing template. Repertoires were generated with immunoSEQ multiplex PCR, while TCRdb's copy carries only in-frame clones and drops some. The table has about 200,000 clones, approximately 38% seen once. Notes on the study in general: Sequence data from scalp samples additionally include resident alphabeta T cells of normal skin.

Treatment denoted: oral pan-JAK inhibitor, 5-10 mg twice daily. Isolation of CD4+ and CD8+ T cells from PBMCs was achieved by sorting. There are a few counts of this clone. Its antigen is still unknown. The germline V and J ends were trimmed by 0 bases and 4 bases, with 13 bases remaining between them. From germline, CDR1 is SGHRS and CDR2 YFSETQ. This CDR3 has 15 amino acids. Sample: CD4+ T cells sorted from blood, taken at approximately week 30, from a patient treated with tofacitinib. This clonotype was obtained from a human donor with alopecia areata. The chain is built from TRBV5-1 and TRBJ1-1; TRBD1 might be the D (6 bases). CDR3 residues: CASSLGHVGGTEAFF. CDR3 DNA: TGCGCCAGCAGCTTGGGCCATGTAGGGGGCACTGAAGCTTTCTTT. The complete variable domain, with remaining parts taken from reference TRBV5-1 and TRBJ1-1, reads KAGVTQTPRYLIKTRGQQVTLSCSPISGHRSVSWYQQTPGQGLQFLFEYFSETQRNKGNFPGRFSGRQFSNSRSEMNVSTLELGDSALYLCASSLGHVGGTEAFFGQGTRLTVV.